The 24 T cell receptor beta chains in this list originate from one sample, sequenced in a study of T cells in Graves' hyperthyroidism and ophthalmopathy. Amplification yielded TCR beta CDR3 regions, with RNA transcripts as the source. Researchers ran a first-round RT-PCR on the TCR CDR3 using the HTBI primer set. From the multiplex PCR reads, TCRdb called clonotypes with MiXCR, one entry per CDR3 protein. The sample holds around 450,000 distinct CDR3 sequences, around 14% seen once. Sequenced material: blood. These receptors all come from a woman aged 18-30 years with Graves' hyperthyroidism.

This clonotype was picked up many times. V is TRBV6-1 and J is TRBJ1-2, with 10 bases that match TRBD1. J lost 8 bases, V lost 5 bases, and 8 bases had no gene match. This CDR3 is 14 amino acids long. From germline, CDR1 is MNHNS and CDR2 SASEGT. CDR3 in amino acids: CASSTSGQGIGYTF. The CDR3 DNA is TGTGCCAGCAGTACCTCGGGACAGGGGATCGGCTACACCTTC.

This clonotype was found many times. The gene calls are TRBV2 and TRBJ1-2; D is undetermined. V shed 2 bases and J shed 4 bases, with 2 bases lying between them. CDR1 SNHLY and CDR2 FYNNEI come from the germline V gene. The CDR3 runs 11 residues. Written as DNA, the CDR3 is TGTGCCAGCAGTGAAATCTATGGCTACACCTTC. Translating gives CASSEIYGYTF.

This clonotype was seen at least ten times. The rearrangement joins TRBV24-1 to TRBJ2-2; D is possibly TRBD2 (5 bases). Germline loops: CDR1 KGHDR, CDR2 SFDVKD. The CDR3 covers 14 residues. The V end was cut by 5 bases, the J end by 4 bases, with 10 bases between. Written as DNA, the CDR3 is TGTGCCACCAGTGTGGCGGCGGGCACCGGGGAGCTGTTTTTT. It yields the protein CATSVAAGTGELFF.

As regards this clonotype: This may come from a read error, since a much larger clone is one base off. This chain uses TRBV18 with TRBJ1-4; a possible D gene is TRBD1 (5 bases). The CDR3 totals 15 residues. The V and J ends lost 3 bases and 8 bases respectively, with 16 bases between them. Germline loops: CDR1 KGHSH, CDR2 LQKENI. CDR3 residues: CASSPGVPSGEKLFF. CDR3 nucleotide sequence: TGTGCCAGCTCACCGGGGGTCCCTTCAGGGGAAAAACTGTTTTTT. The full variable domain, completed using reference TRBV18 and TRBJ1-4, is NAGVMQNPRHLVRRRGQEARLRCSPMKGHSHVYWYRQLPEEGLKFMVYLQKENIIDESGMPKERFSAEFPKEGPSILRIQQVVRGDSAAYFCASSPGVPSGEKLFFGSGTQLSVL.

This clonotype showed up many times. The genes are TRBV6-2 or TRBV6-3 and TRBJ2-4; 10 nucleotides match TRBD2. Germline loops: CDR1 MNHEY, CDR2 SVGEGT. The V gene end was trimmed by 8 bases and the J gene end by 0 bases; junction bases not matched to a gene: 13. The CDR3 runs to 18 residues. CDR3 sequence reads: CASCRLGLADRAKNIQYF. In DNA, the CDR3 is TGTGCCAGCTGCCGCTTAGGACTAGCGGATCGAGCCAAAAACATTCAGTACTTC.

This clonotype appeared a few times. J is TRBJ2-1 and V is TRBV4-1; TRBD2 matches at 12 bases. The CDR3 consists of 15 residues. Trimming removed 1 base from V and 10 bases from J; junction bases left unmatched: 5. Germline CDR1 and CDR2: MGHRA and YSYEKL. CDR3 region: CASSQGLAGVGEQFF. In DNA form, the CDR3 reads TGCGCCAGCAGCCAAGGACTAGCGGGAGTAGGCGAGCAGTTCTTC.

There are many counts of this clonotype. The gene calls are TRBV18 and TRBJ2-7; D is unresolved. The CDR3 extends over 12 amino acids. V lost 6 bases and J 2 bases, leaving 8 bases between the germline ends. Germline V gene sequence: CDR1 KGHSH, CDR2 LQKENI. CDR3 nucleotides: TGTGCCAGCTCGCCCCAACCCTACGAGCAGTACTTC. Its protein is CASSPQPYEQYF.

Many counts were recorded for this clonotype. CDR3 DNA: TGTGCCAGCAGCGAAGCGGGACTGAGCACAGATACGCAGTATTTT. Protein sequence: CASSEAGLSTDTQYF. V and J are TRBV7-2 and TRBJ2-3; 7 nucleotides align to TRBD2. V lost 5 bases, J lost 0 bases, and 5 bases stayed unmatched. The CDR3 totals 15 residues. Germline CDR1 and CDR2: SGHTA and FQGNSA.

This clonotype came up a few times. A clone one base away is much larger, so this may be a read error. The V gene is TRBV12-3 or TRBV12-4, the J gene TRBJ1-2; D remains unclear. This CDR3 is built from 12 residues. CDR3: CANSFGNYGYTF. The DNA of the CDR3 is TGTGCCAACAGTTTCGGGAACTATGGCTACACCTTC.

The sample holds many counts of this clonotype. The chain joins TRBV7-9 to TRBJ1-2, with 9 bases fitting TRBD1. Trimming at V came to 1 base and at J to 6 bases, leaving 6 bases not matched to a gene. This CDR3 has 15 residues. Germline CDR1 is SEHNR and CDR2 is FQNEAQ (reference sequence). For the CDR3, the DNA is TGTGCCAGCAGCTTAGGGGGGACAGGGCGAGATGGCTACACCTTC. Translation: CASSLGGTGRDGYTF.

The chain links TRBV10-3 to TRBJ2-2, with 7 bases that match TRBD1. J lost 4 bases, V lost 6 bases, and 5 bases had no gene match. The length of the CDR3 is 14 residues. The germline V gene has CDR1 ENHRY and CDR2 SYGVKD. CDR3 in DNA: TGTGCCATCAGGAGACAGGGTTCCACCGGGGAGCTGTTTTTT. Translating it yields CAIRRQGSTGELFF.

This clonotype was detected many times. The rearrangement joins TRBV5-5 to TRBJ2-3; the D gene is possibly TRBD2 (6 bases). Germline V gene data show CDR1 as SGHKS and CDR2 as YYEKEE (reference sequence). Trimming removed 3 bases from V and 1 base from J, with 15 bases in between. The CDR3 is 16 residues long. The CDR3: CASSSLSPGGTDTQYF. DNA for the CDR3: TGTGCCAGCAGCTCCCTCAGCCCGGGGGGCACAGATACGCAGTATTTT.

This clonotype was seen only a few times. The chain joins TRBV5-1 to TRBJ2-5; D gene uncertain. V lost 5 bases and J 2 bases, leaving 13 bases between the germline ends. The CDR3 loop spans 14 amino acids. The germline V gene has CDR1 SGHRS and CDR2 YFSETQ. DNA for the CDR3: TGCGCCAGCAGAGATTTTACTGGGCAAGAGACCCAGTACTTC. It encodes CASRDFTGQETQYF.

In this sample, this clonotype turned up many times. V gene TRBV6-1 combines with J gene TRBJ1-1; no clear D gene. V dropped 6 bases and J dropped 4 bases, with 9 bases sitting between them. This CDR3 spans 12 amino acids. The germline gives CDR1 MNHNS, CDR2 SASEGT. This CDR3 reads CASSHTPTEAFF. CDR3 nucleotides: TGTGCCAGCAGCCATACCCCCACTGAAGCTTTCTTT.

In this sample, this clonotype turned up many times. The DNA for the CDR3 is TGTGCCAGCAGTGAAGCCGCGCGATTGGGCTGGGATGAAAAACTGTTTTTT. Encoded protein: CASSEAARLGWDEKLFF. The chain couples TRBV6-1 to TRBJ1-4; no clear D. V was shortened by 0 bases and J by 6 bases, with 17 bases between the two germline ends. The germline gives CDR1 MNHNS, CDR2 SASEGT. The CDR3 consists of 17 residues.

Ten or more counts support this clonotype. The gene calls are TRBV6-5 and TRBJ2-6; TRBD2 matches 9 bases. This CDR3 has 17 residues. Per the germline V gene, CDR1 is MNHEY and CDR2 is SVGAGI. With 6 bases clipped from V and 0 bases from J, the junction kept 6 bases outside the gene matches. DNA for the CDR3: TGTGCCAGCAGAACTAGCGGGCTTCTCTCTGGGGCCAACGTCCTGACTTTC. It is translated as CASRTSGLLSGANVLTF.

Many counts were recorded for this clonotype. CDR3 sequence reads: CASSLMGGVNNEQFF. CDR3 DNA: TGTGCCAGCAGCCTAATGGGGGGAGTTAACAATGAGCAGTTCTTC. The V gene is TRBV9, the J gene TRBJ2-1, with D possibly being TRBD2 (6 bases). Germline-derived CDR1 and CDR2 are SGDLS and YYNGEE. V lost 4 bases and J 5 bases, leaving 16 bases between the germline ends. The CDR3 covers 15 residues.

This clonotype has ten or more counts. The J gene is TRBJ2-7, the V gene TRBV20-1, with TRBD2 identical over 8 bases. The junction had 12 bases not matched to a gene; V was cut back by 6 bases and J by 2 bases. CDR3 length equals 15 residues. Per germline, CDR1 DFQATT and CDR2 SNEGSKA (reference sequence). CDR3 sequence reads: CSARDLAGHTYEQYF. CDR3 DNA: TGCAGTGCCAGGGATTTAGCGGGGCATACCTACGAGCAGTACTTC.

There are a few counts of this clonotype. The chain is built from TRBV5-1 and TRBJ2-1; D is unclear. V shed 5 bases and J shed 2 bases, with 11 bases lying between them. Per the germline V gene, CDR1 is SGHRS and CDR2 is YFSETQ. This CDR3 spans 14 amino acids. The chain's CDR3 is CASRGYNTYNEQFF. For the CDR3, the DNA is TGCGCCAGCAGGGGGTATAACACCTACAATGAGCAGTTCTTC.

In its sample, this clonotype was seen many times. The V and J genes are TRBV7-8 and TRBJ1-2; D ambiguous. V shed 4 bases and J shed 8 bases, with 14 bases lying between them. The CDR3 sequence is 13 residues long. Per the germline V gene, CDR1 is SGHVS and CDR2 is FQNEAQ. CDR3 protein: CASSSDLRGGYTF. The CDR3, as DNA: TGTGCCAGCAGCTCGGACCTCCGAGGGGGCTACACCTTC.

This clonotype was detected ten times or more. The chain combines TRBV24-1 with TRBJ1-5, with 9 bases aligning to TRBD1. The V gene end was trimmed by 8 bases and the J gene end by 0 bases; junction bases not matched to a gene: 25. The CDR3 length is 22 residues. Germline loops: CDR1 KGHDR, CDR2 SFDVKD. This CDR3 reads CATILPTTGTGKRVYSNQPQHF. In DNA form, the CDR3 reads TGTGCCACCATCTTACCGACGACCGGGACAGGGAAGAGGGTTTATAGCAATCAGCCCCAGCATTTT.

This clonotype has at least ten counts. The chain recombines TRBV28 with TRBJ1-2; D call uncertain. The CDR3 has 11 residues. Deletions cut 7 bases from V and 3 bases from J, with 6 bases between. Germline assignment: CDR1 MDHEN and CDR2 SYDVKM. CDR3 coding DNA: TGTGCCAGCACCGCGGACTATGGCTACACCTTC. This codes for CASTADYGYTF.

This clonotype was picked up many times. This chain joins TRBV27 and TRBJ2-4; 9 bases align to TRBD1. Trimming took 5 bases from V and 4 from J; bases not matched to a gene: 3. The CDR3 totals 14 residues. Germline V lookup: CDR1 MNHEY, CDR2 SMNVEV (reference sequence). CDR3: CASSGGTGKNIQYF. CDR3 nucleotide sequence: TGTGCCAGCAGTGGTGGGACAGGGAAAAACATTCAGTACTTC.

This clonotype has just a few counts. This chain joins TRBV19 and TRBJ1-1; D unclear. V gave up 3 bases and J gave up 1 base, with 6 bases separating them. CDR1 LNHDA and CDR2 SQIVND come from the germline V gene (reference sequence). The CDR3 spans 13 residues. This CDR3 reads CASSINGNTEAFF. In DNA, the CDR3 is TGTGCCAGTAGTATTAATGGGAACACTGAAGCTTTCTTT. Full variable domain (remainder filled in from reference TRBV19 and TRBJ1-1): DGGITQSPKYLFRKEGQNVTLSCEQNLNHDAMYWYRQDPGQGLRLIYYSQIVNDFQKGDIAEGYSVSREKKESFPLTVTSAQKNPTAFYLCASSINGNTEAFFGQGTRLTVV.